The 7 T cell receptor beta chains given below trace back to one sample, sequenced in a study of cytomegalovirus exposure and HLA in healthy donors listed by TCRdb under 2017. Library preparation used the immunoSEQ multiplex PCR assay. The multiplex PCR relied on a mix of 60 forward primers for TCR Vbeta segments and 13 reverse primers for TCR Jbeta segments. Entries here come from immuneACCESS through TCRdb and include only in-frame sequences with V and J called. Some clones fail to appear in such tables; in the studies checked, an unresolved V gene covers under half of the shortfall, and the cause of the remainder is unknown. This sample comprises more than 75,000 clones, roughly 86% of them detected only once. Clones ranked in the top ten supply 5.6% of the sample. Sequences were obtained from PBMCs. The receptors come from a woman between 18 and 29 years old in good health and CMV-seropositive.

The chain carries TRBV29-1 and TRBJ1-1; TRBD1 matches at 9 bases. The length of the CDR3 is 19 residues. Trimming at V came to 0 bases and at J to 4 bases, leaving 18 bases not matched to a gene. CDR1 and CDR2 from the germline V gene are SQVTM and ANQGSEA. CDR3 DNA: TGCAGCGTTGAAGATCCATCGGGAGGCACCGGGACAGGGTTCACTGAAGCTTTCTTT. As protein: CSVEDPSGGTGTGFTEAFF.

The chain carries TRBV28 and TRBJ1-5; 11 bases are shared with TRBD1. V lost 5 bases, J lost 7 bases, and 4 bases stayed unmatched. CDR1 and CDR2 (germline): MDHEN, SYDVKM. The CDR3 is 14 residues long. The CDR3 here is CASSGDRGIQPQHF. The CDR3 nucleotides read TGTGCCAGCAGTGGGGACAGGGGGATCCAGCCCCAGCATTTT.

This chain uses TRBV27 with TRBJ2-7; TRBD1 is a possible D gene (6 bases). The ends were cut back, 2 bases at V and 4 bases at J, with 15 bases in the middle. Germline V CDR1 and CDR2: MNHEY, SMNVEV (reference sequence). CDR3 size: 15 residues. The chain's CDR3 is CASSLIPIQGYEQYF. CDR3 coding DNA: TGTGCCAGCAGTTTAATCCCCATACAGGGATACGAGCAGTACTTC.

This sequence joins TRBV4-1 and TRBJ1-1; D gene uncertain. Trimming cost V 0 bases and J 1 base, with 6 bases left between them. Per the germline V gene, CDR1 is MGHRA and CDR2 is YSYEKL. The CDR3 sequence is 14 residues long. The CDR3 sequence: CASSQDPENTEAFF. The CDR3 nucleotides are TGCGCCAGCAGCCAAGATCCAGAGAACACTGAAGCTTTCTTT.

This rearrangement joins TRBV6-5 to TRBJ1-6, with 9 bases fitting TRBD1. Germline CDR1 and CDR2: MNHEY and SVGAGI. The CDR3 is 15 amino acids. V gave up 6 bases and J gave up 3 bases; unmatched junction bases: 3. CDR3 region: CASSLTGGYNSPLHF. CDR3 in DNA: TGTGCCAGCAGCCTGACAGGGGGCTATAATTCACCCCTCCACTTT.

The rearrangement joins TRBV14 to TRBJ2-1; TRBD1 agrees at 8 bases. The CDR3 has 16 residues. V was clipped by 1 base and J by 8 bases; unmatched bases: 10. Germline V lookup: CDR1 SGHDN, CDR2 FVKESK. DNA for the CDR3: TGTGCCAGCAGCCAAGGGGGGACAGGTCGGCTCGATGAGCAGTTCTTC. This translates into CASSQGGTGRLDEQFF.

This chain connects TRBV15 to TRBJ1-5, with 8 bases aligning to TRBD1. Per germline, CDR1 LNHNV and CDR2 YYDKDF (reference sequence). The CDR3 consists of 13 residues. The CDR3 coding sequence is TGTGCTTCCGGGACAGGCGGCCCTCAGCCCCAGCATTTT. Translated, it gives CASGTGGPQPQHF.